These T cell receptor beta chains were read from a single sample in a study of blood T cell repertoires in COVID-19. Measured with immunoSEQ multiplex PCR; TCRdb has only the in-frame clones, and not every one. In the table there are 90,000 to 95,000 clones, 88% of which are singletons. The specimen was peripheral blood. The receptor source for this set is a woman older than 75 with active COVID-19. CDR3s include the opening cysteine and the closing phenylalanine or tryptophan. A D gene is named only where the DNA matches it firmly. The size field is filled for only some rows; it gives once, few, many or a size class.

abundance | j_gene | d_gene | len | v_gene | CDR3aa | CDR3nt
. | TRBJ2-7 | . | 13 | TRBV9 | CASSVDTAYEQYF | TGTGCCAGCAGCGTGGACACCGCCTACGAGCAGTACTTC
. | TRBJ1-5 | TRBD1 | 17 | TRBV19 | CASSILGQVTGNQPQHF | TGTGCCAGTAGTATTTTAGGACAGGTGACGGGTAATCAGCCCCAGCATTTT
. | TRBJ1-5 | TRBD1 | 13 | TRBV28 | CASRRQGRQPQHF | TGTGCCAGCAGAAGACAGGGTAGGCAGCCCCAGCATTTT
. | TRBJ2-5 | . | 13 | TRBV7-3 | CASSPPGEMTQYF | TGTGCCAGCAGCCCCCCGGGGGAAATGACCCAGTACTTC
. | TRBJ1-6 | TRBD1 | 14 | TRBV6-5 | CASSWDSYNSPLHF | TGTGCCAGCAGCTGGGACAGCTATAATTCACCCCTCCACTTT
. | TRBJ2-3 | . | 14 | TRBV6-2/TRBV6-3 | CASSYSSAGATQYF | TGTGCCAGCAGTTACTCTAGCGCGGGGGCTACGCAGTATTTT
. | TRBJ2-2 | TRBD2 | 16 | TRBV6-2/TRBV6-3 | CASSTWTSGSPGELFF | TGTGCCAGCAGTACTTGGACTAGCGGGAGTCCCGGGGAGCTGTTTTTT
. | TRBJ1-1 | . | 13 | TRBV18 | CASSFEGGTEAFF | TGTGCCAGCTCATTTGAGGGGGGGACTGAAGCTTTCTTT
. | TRBJ2-5 | TRBD2 | 16 | TRBV5-4 | CASSPRTSGGGETQYF | TGTGCCAGCAGCCCCCGGACTAGCGGAGGGGGGGAGACCCAGTACTTC
. | TRBJ1-5 | TRBD1 | 15 | TRBV15 | CATSTPWGARGAQHF | TGTGCCACCAGCACGCCTTGGGGGGCCAGGGGGGCCCAGCATTTT
. | TRBJ1-4 | . | 15 | TRBV27 | CASSPDGSGSEKLFF | TGTGCCAGCAGTCCGGACGGTTCGGGGAGTGAAAAACTGTTTTTT
. | TRBJ2-1 | . | 13 | TRBV12-3/TRBV12-4 | CASSLLFTRDRFF | TGTGCCAGCAGTTTACTATTTACGCGGGATCGGTTCTTC
. | TRBJ2-7 | . | 15 | TRBV6-2/TRBV6-3 | CASSYIGTPSYEQYF | TGTGCCAGCAGTTACATCGGGACACCATCCTACGAGCAGTACTTC
. | TRBJ1-5 | . | 12 | TRBV10-3 | CAISDGNQPQHF | TGTGCCATCAGTGACGGGAATCAGCCCCAGCATTTT
. | TRBJ2-7 | . | 14 | TRBV7-9 | CASGASGTRLEQYF | TGTGCTAGCGGTGCTTCCGGAACGCGACTCGAGCAGTACTTC
few | TRBJ1-1 | TRBD1 | 15 | TRBV7-9 | CASSLGDREGTEAFF | TGTGCCAGCAGCTTAGGGGACAGGGAAGGGACTGAAGCTTTCTTT
. | TRBJ2-7 | . | 14 | TRBV5-4 | CASSTGLGSYEQYF | TGTGCCAGCAGCACTGGCCTCGGGTCCTACGAGCAGTACTTC
. | TRBJ2-1 | TRBD1 | 16 | TRBV7-9 | CASSVAGTGGYNEQFF | TGTGCCAGCAGCGTCGCCGGGACAGGGGGCTACAATGAGCAGTTCTTC
. | TRBJ2-6 | TRBD2 | 18 | TRBV10-3 | CAITRGLAGDSGANVLTF | TGTGCCATCACCCGAGGACTAGCGGGAGATTCTGGGGCCAACGTCCTGACTTTC
. | TRBJ2-2 | . | 15 | TRBV5-1 | CASSPRLLNTGELFF | TGCGCCAGCAGCCCTCGACTGCTGAACACCGGGGAGCTGTTTTTT
. | TRBJ2-1 | . | 15 | TRBV5-1 | CASSTRDSTYNEQFF | TGCGCCAGCAGCACCAGGGATAGTACCTACAATGAGCAGTTCTTC
. | TRBJ2-5 | TRBD2 | 14 | TRBV6-5 | CASKLAGGPGTQYF | TGTGCCAGCAAACTAGCGGGAGGGCCGGGGACCCAGTACTTC
few | TRBJ1-5 | . | 14 | TRBV6-2/TRBV6-3 | CASSFGSTQSPQHF | TGTGCCAGCAGTTTCGGTTCTACGCAATCGCCCCAGCATTTT
. | TRBJ2-1 | . | 14 | TRBV6-6 | CASAISLGANEQFF | TGTGCCAGCGCTATCTCCCTGGGGGCAAATGAGCAGTTCTTC
. | TRBJ1-2 | . | 18 | TRBV7-6 | CASSLAAHAPVPGYGYTF | TGTGCCAGCAGCTTAGCCGCACATGCTCCGGTTCCGGGCTATGGCTACACCTTC
. | TRBJ2-1 | . | 15 | TRBV11-3 | CASSLSSFSYNEQFF | TGTGCCAGCAGCCTCAGTTCTTTCAGCTACAATGAGCAGTTCTTC
. | TRBJ1-3 | . | 14 | TRBV5-1 | CASSLGGSGNTIYF | TGCGCCAGCAGCTTGGGAGGCTCTGGAAACACCATATATTTT
. | TRBJ2-7 | . | 11 | TRBV30 | CAAIRGNEQYF | TGTGCCGCTATCCGAGGGAACGAGCAGTACTTC
. | TRBJ2-1 | . | 15 | TRBV5-4 | CASSSRESPYNEQFF | TGTGCCAGCAGCTCGAGGGAGAGCCCCTACAATGAGCAGTTCTTC
. | TRBJ2-5 | TRBD1 | 15 | TRBV7-2 | CASGYQRGRGETQYF | TGTGCCAGCGGCTATCAAAGGGGGCGCGGAGAGACCCAGTACTTC
. | TRBJ2-1 | . | 16 | TRBV7-2 | CASSPSALATGNEQFF | TGTGCCAGCAGCCCCTCTGCCCTAGCTACGGGAAATGAGCAGTTCTTC
. | TRBJ2-5 | . | 12 | TRBV6-6 | CASSYAGETQYF | TGTGCCAGCAGTTACGCCGGAGAGACCCAGTACTTC